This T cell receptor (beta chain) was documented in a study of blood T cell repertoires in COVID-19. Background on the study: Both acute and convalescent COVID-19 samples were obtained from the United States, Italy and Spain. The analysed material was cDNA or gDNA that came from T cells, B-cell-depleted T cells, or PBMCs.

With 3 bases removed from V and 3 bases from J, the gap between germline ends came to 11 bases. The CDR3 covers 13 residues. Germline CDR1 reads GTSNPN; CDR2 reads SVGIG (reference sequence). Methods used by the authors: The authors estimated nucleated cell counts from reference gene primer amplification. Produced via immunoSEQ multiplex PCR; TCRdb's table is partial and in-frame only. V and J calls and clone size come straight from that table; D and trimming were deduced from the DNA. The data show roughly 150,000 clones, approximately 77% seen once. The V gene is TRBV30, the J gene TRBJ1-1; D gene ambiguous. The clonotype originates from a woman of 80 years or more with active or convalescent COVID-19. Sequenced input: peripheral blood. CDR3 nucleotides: TGTGCCTGGAGGAGATGCTGGTACACTGAAGCTTTCTTT. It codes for CAWRRCWYTEAFF.